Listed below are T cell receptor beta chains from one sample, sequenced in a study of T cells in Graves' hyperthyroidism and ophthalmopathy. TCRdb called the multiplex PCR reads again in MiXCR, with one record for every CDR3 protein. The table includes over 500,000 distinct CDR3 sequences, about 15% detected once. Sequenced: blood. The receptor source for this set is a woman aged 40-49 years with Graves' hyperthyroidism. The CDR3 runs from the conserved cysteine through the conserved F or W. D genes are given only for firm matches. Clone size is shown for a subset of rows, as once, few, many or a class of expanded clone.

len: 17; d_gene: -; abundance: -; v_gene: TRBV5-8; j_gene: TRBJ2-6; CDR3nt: TGTGCCAGCAGCTCTGTATGGGGTGACTCTGGGGCCAACGTCCTGACTTTC; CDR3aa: CASSSVWGDSGANVLTF
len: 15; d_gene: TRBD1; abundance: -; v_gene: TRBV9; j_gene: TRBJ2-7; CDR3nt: TGTGCCAGCAGCAGTCCCGGACAGGGCAAGGACGAGCAGTACTTC; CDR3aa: CASSSPGQGKDEQYF
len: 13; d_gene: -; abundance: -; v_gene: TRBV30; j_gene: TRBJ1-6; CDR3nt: TGTGCCTGGAGTGGGGGTTCCAATTCACCCCTCCACTTT; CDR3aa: CAWSGGSNSPLHF
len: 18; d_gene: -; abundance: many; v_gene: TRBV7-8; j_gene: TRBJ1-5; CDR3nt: TGTGCCAGCAGCGGCAAGCAGGGAGGGGGAACGAGCAATCAGCCCCAGCATTTT; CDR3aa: CASSGKQGGGTSNQPQHF
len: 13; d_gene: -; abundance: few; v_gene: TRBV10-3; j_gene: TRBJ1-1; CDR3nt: TGTGCCATCATCTATGACCGGGGCATTGAAGCTTTCTTT; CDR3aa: CAIIYDRGIEAFF
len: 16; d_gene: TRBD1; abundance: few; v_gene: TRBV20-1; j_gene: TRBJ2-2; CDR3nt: TGCAGTGCTAGAGATCCTCGACAGGGGGAGGTCGGGGAGCTGTTTTTT; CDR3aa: CSARDPRQGEVGELFF
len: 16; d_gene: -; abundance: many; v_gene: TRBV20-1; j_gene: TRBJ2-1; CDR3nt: TGCAGTGCTAGAGATTTGGGGGGTCCAGTCTACAATGAGCAGTTCTTC; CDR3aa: CSARDLGGPVYNEQFF
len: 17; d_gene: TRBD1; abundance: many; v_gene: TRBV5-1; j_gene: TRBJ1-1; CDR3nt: TGCGCCAGCAGCTTGGGGTCAGGGGGCGAAGTGAACACTGAAGCTTTCTTT; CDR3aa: CASSLGSGGEVNTEAFF
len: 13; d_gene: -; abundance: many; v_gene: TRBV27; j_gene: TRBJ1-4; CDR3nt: TGTGCCAGCAGTTCCCAGAACCGGGAAAAACTGTTTTTT; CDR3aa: CASSSQNREKLFF
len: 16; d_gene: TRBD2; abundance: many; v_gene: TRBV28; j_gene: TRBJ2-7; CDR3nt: TGTGCCAGCAGATTCGGGACTAGCGGGAAACTATACGAGCAGTACTTC; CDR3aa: CASRFGTSGKLYEQYF
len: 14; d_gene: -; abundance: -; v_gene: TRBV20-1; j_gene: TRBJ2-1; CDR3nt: TGCAGTGCTGAAGACCAGAGCTCCTACAATGAGCAGTTCTTC; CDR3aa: CSAEDQSSYNEQFF